This T cell receptor beta chain was sequenced in a study of blood T cell repertoires in COVID-19. Study at large: Specimens from acute and convalescent COVID-19 originated in the United States, Italy and Spain. PBMCs, B-cell-depleted T cells, or T cells were the source of the cDNA or gDNA that made up the material.

This clone was detected only a few times. Germline V gene sequence: CDR1 LGHDT, CDR2 YNNKEL (reference sequence). The CDR3 is 14 amino acids. V was pared by 5 bases and J by 2 bases, with 13 bases between. Original analysis: Counts of nucleated cells, estimated from reference gene primer amplification, were obtained. Only in-frame clones appear in the TCRdb table, and some are missing; sequencing was by immunoSEQ multiplex PCR. V and J calls and clone size are copied from that table; D and trimming were computed from the DNA. The sample includes roughly 50,000 clones, approximately 89% of them seen just once.

The chain employs TRBV3-1 (or the pseudogene TRBV3-2) and TRBJ2-7; TRBD1 is a possible D gene (5 bases). The source material was peripheral blood. The TCR was taken from a woman aged 55-75 years with active COVID-19. The chain's CDR3 is CASSNRQGTYEQYF. As DNA, the CDR3 is TGTGCCAGCAGCAATAGGCAGGGTACCTACGAGCAGTACTTC.